Sequencing of this T cell receptor beta chain was carried out in a study of CD8 T cells in Susac syndrome. This CDR3 comprises 13 residues. Germline V gene data show CDR1 as ENHRY and CDR2 as SYGVKD. The V end lost 10 bases, the J end lost 0 bases, and 11 bases lay between the germline ends. RNA in amounts of about 0.45 to 1 ug was reverse transcribed with random hexamers. Coverage of TCR beta CDR3 amplification by immunoSEQ multiplex PCR extended to 54 Vbeta and 13 Jbeta. TCRdb reprocessed the immunoSEQ multiplex PCR reads with MiXCR, giving one entry per CDR3 protein. The repertoire holds around 300,000 distinct CDR3 sequences, about 90% seen once, with 0.065% in the top ten. Multiple sclerosis controls were treatment-naive patients with stable or active relapsing-remitting disease.

The V call is TRBV10-3, the J call TRBJ2-3; no firm D call. The specimen sequenced was CD4+ T cells from PBMCs. This TCR was sampled from a human donor with multiple sclerosis. CDR3 sequence: CATWTESTDTQYF. As DNA, the CDR3 is TGTGCCACTTGGACCGAAAGCACAGATACGCAGTATTTT.